This paragraph reports one T cell receptor (beta chain). As yet, its antigen is unknown. TCRdb reprocessed the reads with MiXCR, giving one entry per CDR3 protein. The table records approximately 170,000 distinct CDR3 sequences, over 15% of them present only once. The CDR3 is 13 residues long. The ends were cut back, 5 bases at V and 8 bases at J, with 15 bases in the middle. The germline V gene has CDR1 SEHNR and CDR2 FQNEAQ (reference sequence). This sample was included in a study of T cell repertoires in cytomegalovirus infection. Study context: Shared public TCR beta signatures pointed to both CMV infection and a matching HLA type. Study-wide points: Dominating the ex vivo response were HLA-C-restricted CMV-specific TCR beta clonotypes.

The chain uses TRBV7-9 and TRBJ1-2; tentatively, D is TRBD1 (5 bases). Sequenced material: CD8+ T cells from PBMCs. The receptor comes from a human donor in good health (CMV status not recorded). Some clones in this sample may be carry-over from other donors' samples. DNA for the CDR3: TGTGCCAGCAGCGGACAACCTTCTAACGGCTACACCTTC. It encodes CASSGQPSNGYTF.